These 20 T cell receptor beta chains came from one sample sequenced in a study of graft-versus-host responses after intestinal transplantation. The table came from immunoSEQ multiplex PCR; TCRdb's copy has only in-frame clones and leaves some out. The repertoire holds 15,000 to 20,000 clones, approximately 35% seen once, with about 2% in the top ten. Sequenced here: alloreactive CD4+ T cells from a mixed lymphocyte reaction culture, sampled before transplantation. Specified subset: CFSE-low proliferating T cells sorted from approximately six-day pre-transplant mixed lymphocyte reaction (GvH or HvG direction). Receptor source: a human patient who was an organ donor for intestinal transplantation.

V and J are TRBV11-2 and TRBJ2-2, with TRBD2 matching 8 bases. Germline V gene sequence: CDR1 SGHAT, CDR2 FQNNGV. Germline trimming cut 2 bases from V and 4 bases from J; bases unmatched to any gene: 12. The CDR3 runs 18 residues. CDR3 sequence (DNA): TGTGCCAGCAGCTTATCTGCGGTAGCGGGATTACTCACCGGGGAGCTGTTTTTT. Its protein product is CASSLSAVAGLLTGELFF.

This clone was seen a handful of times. CDR3 in amino acids: CASRPGLAEETQYF. The CDR3 DNA reads TGTGCCAGCAGGCCGGGACTAGCGGAAGAGACCCAGTACTTC. The genes are TRBV6-6 and TRBJ2-5, with 11 bases lining up with TRBD2. The CDR3 has 14 residues. The germline V gene encodes CDR1 MNHNY and CDR2 SVGAGI (reference sequence). V gave up 6 bases and J gave up 3 bases; unmatched junction bases: 3.

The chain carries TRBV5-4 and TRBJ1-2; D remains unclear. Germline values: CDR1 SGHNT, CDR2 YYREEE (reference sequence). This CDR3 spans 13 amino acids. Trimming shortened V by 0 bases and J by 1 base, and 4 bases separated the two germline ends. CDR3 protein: CASSLGHNYGYTF. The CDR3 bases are TGTGCCAGCAGCTTGGGACATAACTATGGCTACACCTTC.

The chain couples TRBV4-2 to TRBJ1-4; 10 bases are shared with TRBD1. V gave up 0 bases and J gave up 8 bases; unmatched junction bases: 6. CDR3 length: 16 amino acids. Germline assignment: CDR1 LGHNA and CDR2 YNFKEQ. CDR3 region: CASSQDRTGGWEKLFF. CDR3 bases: TGTGCCAGCAGCCAAGATCGGACAGGGGGTTGGGAAAAACTGTTTTTT.

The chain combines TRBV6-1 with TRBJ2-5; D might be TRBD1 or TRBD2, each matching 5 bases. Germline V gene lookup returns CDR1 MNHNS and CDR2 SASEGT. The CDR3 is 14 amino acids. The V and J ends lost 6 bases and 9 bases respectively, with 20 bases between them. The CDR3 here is CASSDEGRGGPQYF. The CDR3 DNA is TGTGCCAGCAGCGACGAGGGACGGGGCGGACCCCAGTACTTC.

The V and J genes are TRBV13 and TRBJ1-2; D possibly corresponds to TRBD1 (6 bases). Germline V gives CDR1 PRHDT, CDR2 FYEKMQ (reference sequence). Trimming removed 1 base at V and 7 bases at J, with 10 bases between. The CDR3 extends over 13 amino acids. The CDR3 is CASSLAQGGGYTF. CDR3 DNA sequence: TGTGCCAGCAGCTTAGCACAGGGAGGTGGCTACACCTTC.

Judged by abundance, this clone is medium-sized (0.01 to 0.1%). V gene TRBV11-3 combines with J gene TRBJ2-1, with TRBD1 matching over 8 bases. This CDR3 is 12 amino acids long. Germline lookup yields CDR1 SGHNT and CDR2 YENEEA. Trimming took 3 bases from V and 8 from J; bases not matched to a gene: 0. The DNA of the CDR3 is TGTGCCAGCAGCTTGGACAGGGATGAGCAGTTCTTC. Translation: CASSLDRDEQFF.

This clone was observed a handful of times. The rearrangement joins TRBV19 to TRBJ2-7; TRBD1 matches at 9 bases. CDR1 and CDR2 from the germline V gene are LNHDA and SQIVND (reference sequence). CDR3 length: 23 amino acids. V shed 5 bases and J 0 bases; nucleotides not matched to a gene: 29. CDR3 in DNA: TGTGCCAGTAGTCCCCTCGTTCGGAGAAGTTCGGATTCACGGGACAGGGACTCCTACGAGCAGTACTTC. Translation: CASSPLVRRSSDSRDRDSYEQYF.

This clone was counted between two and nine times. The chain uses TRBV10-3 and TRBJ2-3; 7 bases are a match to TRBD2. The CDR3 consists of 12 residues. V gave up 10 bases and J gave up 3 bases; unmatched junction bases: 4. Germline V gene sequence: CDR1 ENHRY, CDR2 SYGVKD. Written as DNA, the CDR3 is TGTGCCACCCGGGGGGTAACAGATACGCAGTATTTT. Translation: CATRGVTDTQYF.

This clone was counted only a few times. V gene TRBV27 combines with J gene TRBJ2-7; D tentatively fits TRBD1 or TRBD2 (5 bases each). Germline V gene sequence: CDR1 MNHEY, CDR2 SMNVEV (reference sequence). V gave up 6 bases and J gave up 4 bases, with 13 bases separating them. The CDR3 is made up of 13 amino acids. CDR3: CASRRGTVYEQYF. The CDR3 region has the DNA TGTGCCAGCAGGAGAGGGACGGTATACGAGCAGTACTTC.

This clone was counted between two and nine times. CDR3 protein: CAWSSGTGGILTQYF. CDR3 nucleotide sequence: TGTGCCTGGAGTTCCGGGACAGGGGGCATTTTGACGCAGTATTTT. This chain joins TRBV30 and TRBJ2-3; the match to TRBD1 covers 12 bases. Germline V lookup: CDR1 GTSNPN, CDR2 SVGIG (reference sequence). The V and J ends lost 2 bases and 9 bases, in that order; junction bases with no gene match: 9. The CDR3 covers 15 residues.

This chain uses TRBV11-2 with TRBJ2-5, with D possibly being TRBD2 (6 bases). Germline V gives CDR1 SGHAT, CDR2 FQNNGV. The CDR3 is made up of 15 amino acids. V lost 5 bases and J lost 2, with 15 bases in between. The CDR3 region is CASSPGRAGQETQYF. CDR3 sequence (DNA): TGTGCCAGCAGCCCGGGGCGGGCGGGACAAGAGACCCAGTACTTC.

Here the CDR3 reads CASSPTPAGFQETQYF. DNA for the CDR3: TGCGCCAGCAGCCCAACCCCCGCGGGGTTCCAAGAGACCCAGTACTTC. The chain uses TRBV5-1 and TRBJ2-5; a weak D match, TRBD2 (6 bases). V was cut by 4 bases and J by 1 base, with 17 bases left in between. This CDR3 has 16 residues. Germline assignment: CDR1 SGHRS and CDR2 YFSETQ.

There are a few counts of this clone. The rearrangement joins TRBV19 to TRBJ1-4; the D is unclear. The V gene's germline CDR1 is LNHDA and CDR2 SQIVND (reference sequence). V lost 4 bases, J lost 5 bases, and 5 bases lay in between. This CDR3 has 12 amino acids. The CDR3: CASSRRNEKLFF. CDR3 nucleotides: TGTGCCAGTAGTAGGAGGAATGAAAAACTGTTTTTT.

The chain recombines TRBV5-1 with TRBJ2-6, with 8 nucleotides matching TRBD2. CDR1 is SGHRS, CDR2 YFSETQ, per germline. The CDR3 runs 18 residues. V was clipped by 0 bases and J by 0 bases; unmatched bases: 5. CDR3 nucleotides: TGCGCCAGCAGCTTGGGAGGACTAGCTATCTCTGGGGCCAACGTCCTGACTTTC. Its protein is CASSLGGLAISGANVLTF.

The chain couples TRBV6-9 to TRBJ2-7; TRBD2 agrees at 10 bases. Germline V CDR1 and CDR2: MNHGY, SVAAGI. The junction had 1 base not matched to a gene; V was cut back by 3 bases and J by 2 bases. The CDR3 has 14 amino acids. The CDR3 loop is CASSYGLAAYEQYF. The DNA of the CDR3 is TGTGCCAGCAGTTACGGACTAGCGGCCTACGAGCAGTACTTC.

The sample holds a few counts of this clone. The CDR3 protein is CSWDVTDTQYF. The CDR3 DNA is TGCAGTTGGGACGTCACAGATACGCAGTATTTT. The chain is built from TRBV20-1 and TRBJ2-3; D may be TRBD1 or TRBD2 (5 bases each). V gave up 8 bases and J gave up 2 bases, with 8 bases separating them. The germline V gene has CDR1 DFQATT and CDR2 SNEGSKA (reference sequence). CDR3 length equals 11 residues.

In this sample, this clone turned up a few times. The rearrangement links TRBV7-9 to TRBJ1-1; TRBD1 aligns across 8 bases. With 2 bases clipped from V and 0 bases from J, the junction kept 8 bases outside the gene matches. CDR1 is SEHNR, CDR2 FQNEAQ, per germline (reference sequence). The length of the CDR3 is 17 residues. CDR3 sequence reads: CASSLWPGGILNTEAFF. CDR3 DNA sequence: TGTGCCAGCAGCTTATGGCCAGGGGGCATTTTGAACACTGAAGCTTTCTTT.

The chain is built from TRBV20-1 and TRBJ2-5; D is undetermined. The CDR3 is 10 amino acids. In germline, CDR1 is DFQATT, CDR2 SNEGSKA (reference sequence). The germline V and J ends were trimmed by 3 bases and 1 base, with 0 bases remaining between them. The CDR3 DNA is TGCAGTGCTAGCCAAGAGACCCAGTACTTC. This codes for CSASQETQYF.

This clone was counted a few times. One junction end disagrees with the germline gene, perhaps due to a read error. The CDR3 DNA reads as TGTGCCAGCAGTAGGGACAGTTTAACCTACGAGCAGTTCTTC. It yields the protein CASSRDSLTYEQFF. V gene TRBV10-3 combines with J gene TRBJ2-7; 7 bases fit TRBD1. The J call is doubtful: the DNA matches TRBJ2-1 better. Germline V gene lookup returns CDR1 ENHRY and CDR2 SYGVKD. The CDR3 consists of 14 residues.